The source of this T cell receptor beta chain is a study of cytomegalovirus exposure and HLA in healthy donors. Regarding the study as a whole: HLA alleles showed associations with some 17,000 TCR beta sequences in a later analysis, at a 0.05 false discovery rate. Later analysis identified a missense DCLRE1C variant that was linked to TCR beta V- and J-gene trimming.

On this clone: Antigen: not known.

Amplification used 60 Vbeta primers and 13 Jbeta primers. Data came from immunoSEQ multiplex PCR; TCRdb stores just in-frame clones and leaves some out. The data contain some 150,000 clones, roughly 76% of them singletons. The germline V gene encodes CDR1 ENHRY and CDR2 SYGVKD. CDR3 length: 15 amino acids. With 0 bases removed from V and 5 bases from J, the gap between germline ends came to 11 bases. The sequenced sample was PBMCs. The V call is TRBV10-3, the J call TRBJ1-5; D may be TRBD1 (6 bases). The clonotype comes from a man between 60 and 70 years old in good health and CMV-seronegative. CDR3 bases: TGTGCCATCAGTGAGTCGGGGCCAGGGGATCAGCCCCAGCATTTT. Translation: CAISESGPGDQPQHF.